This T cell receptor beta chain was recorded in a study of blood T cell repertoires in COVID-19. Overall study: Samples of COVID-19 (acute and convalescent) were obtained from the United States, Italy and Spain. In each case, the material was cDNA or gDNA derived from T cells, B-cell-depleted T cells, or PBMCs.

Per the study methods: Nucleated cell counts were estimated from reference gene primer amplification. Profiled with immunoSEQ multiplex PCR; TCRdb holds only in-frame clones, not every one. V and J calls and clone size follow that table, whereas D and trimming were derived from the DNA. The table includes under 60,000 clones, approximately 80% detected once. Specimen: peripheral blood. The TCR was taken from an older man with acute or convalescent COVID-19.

The CDR3 DNA follows: TGTGCCAGCGGGGCTCGAGGGCCCCAGCATTTT. It specifies CASGARGPQHF. V is TRBV6-5 and J is TRBJ1-5, with D maybe TRBD1 (5 bases). V gave up 8 bases and J gave up 9 bases, with 11 bases separating them. CDR3 length: 11 residues. The germline gives CDR1 MNHEY, CDR2 SVGAGI.